This T cell receptor (beta chain) came from a study of blood T cell repertoires in COVID-19. About the study: Whether acute or convalescent, the COVID-19 samples came from the United States, Italy and Spain. PBMCs, B-cell-depleted T cells, or T cells provided the cDNA or gDNA that made up the material.

Germline CDR1 reads MNHEY; CDR2 reads SMNVEV (reference sequence). Trimming removed 5 bases from V and 9 bases from J, with 8 bases in between. This CDR3 has 11 amino acids. This clone was observed a few times. Original processing notes: Quantification of nucleated cells was approximated via reference gene primer amplification. Generated by immunoSEQ multiplex PCR, the TCRdb table keeps only in-frame clones and is missing some. V and J calls and clone size are those listed in that table; D and trimming were worked out from the DNA. The sample has some 110,000 clones; around 84% are singletons. This chain uses TRBV27 with TRBJ1-5, with a tentative D call TRBD1 (5 bases). This TCR was sampled from a man between 60 and 75 years old with acute or convalescent COVID-19. Sequencing input: peripheral blood. The CDR3 DNA sequence: TGTGCCAGCAGTGGGGGGGGGCCCCAGCATTTT. This gives the protein CASSGGGPQHF.